These 4 T cell receptor beta chains originate from one sample sequenced in a study of CD8 T cell repertoires and HIV-1 epitope variants. Using immunoSEQ multiplex PCR, the repertoire was profiled, and TCRdb retains in-frame clones only, with some absent. The sample has over 90,000 clones, roughly four fifths seen once. Material for sequencing was uncultured baseline CD8+ T cells from peripheral blood mononuclear cells (PBMCs). These TCRs come from a male donor with HIV.

The chain couples TRBV29-1 to TRBJ2-3; 11 nucleotides align to TRBD2. Trimming removed 6 bases from V and 2 bases from J; junction bases left unmatched: 7. Per germline, CDR1 SQVTM and CDR2 ANQGSEA. The CDR3 totals 15 residues. In DNA, the CDR3 is TGCAGCGTCCAGGGACTAGCGGATTCCACAGATACGCAGTATTTT. It codes for CSVQGLADSTDTQYF.

The rearrangement uses TRBV29-1 and TRBJ2-2; D remains unclear. This CDR3 is 14 amino acids long. V lost 4 bases to trimming and J lost 6 bases, with 15 bases between them. CDR1 is SQVTM, CDR2 ANQGSEA, per germline. CDR3 amino acids: CSVVQVLEPGELFF. Here the CDR3 DNA reads TGCAGCGTTGTCCAGGTTCTGGAGCCCGGGGAGCTGTTTTTT.

This clone was seen a handful of times. The gene calls are TRBV25-1 and TRBJ1-3; no reliable D call. V lost 3 bases and J 7 bases, leaving 4 bases between the germline ends. Looked up from germline, CDR1 is MGHDK and CDR2 is SYGVNS. The CDR3 sequence is 11 residues long. The CDR3 loop is CASSDWNTIYF. The DNA for the CDR3 is TGTGCCAGCAGTGATTGGAACACCATATATTTT.

V and J are TRBV7-2 and TRBJ2-5; D gene ambiguous. The CDR3 consists of 15 residues. Germline V lookup: CDR1 SGHTA, CDR2 FQGNSA. V was cut by 3 bases and J by 0 bases, with 11 bases left in between. CDR3 amino acids: CASSFDSEYQETQYF. CDR3 nucleotides: TGTGCCAGCAGCTTTGACTCAGAGTACCAAGAGACCCAGTACTTC. Using reference TRBV7-2 and TRBJ2-5 for the parts outside the CDR3, the full variable domain is GAGVSQSPSNKVTEKGKDVELRCDPISGHTALYWYRQSLGQGLEFLIYFQGNSAPDKSGLPSDRFSAERTGGSVSTLTIQRTQQEDSAVYLCASSFDSEYQETQYFGPGTRLLVL.